This T cell receptor beta chain was identified during a study of blood T cell repertoires in COVID-19. Overall study: The United States, Italy and Spain supplied acute and convalescent COVID-19 samples. PBMCs, B-cell-depleted T cells, or T cells provided the cDNA or gDNA that made up the material.

Per the original methods: Nucleated cell number was recorded as an estimate derived from reference gene primer amplification. Generated by immunoSEQ multiplex PCR, the TCRdb table keeps only in-frame clones and is missing some. V, J and clone size were drawn from that table, and D and trimming were deduced from the DNA. In the table there are roughly 320,000 clones, around nine tenths of which are singletons. This clone is medium-sized (0.01 to 0.1%) within its sample. V lost 4 bases, J lost 0 bases, and 13 bases lay in between. Germline-derived CDR1 and CDR2 are MNHEY and SVGEGT. CDR3 length equals 16 residues.

This receptor was taken from a man aged 65-85 years with acute or convalescent COVID-19. The chain combines TRBV6-2 or TRBV6-3 with TRBJ2-1; D not certain. Sequenced: peripheral blood. The DNA of the CDR3 is TGTGCCAGCAGTTCCCCCAGGCTCCGCTCCTACAATGAGCAGTTCTTC. Translating gives CASSSPRLRSYNEQFF.